This paragraph covers one T cell receptor (beta chain) sequence. This sample is part of a study of cytomegalovirus exposure and HLA in healthy donors. This CDR3 comprises 12 residues. CDR1 is LNHNV and CDR2 is YYDKDF in the germline V gene (reference sequence). V gave up 5 bases and J gave up 7 bases, with 11 bases separating them. Measured with immunoSEQ multiplex PCR; TCRdb has only the in-frame clones, and not every one. The sample carries 130,000 or so clones, nearly 90% recorded once. The receptor's source is a woman between 18 and 29 years old in good health and CMV-seronegative. The chain couples TRBV15 to TRBJ1-1; maybe TRBD1 (5 bases). The sequencing sample was made of PBMCs. The CDR3 coding sequence is TGTGCCACCAGCCGCAGGGAACTTGAAGCTTTCTTT. Its translation: CATSRRELEAFF.